This T cell receptor beta chain stems from a study of tumor and adjacent non-tumor tissue in lung cancer. A modified ARM-PCR protocol with three rounds of nested PCR amplified TCRbeta. TCRdb processed the multiplex PCR reads anew with MiXCR; each CDR3 protein has one entry. The table has about 98,000 distinct CDR3 sequences, approximately 80% seen once; the top ten hold roughly 29%. Comment on this clonotype: Because it lacks the conserved phenylalanine or tryptophan at the end, this CDR3 is likely a read error.

Germline values: CDR1 SGHAT, CDR2 FQNNGV. CDR3 length: 15 residues. This sample's RNA came from whole unsorted tissue. Distant lung tissue was collected more than 3 cm away from the tumor edge. The TCR originated in a man aged 60 to 75 with small cell lung cancer. Sample: distant non-tumor lung tissue. This sequence joins TRBV11-2 and TRBJ2-1, with D maybe TRBD2 (6 bases). The CDR3 loop is CTSSLAGRSYNEQFI. The DNA for the CDR3 is TGTACCAGCAGTTTGGCGGGAAGGTCCTACAATGAGCAGTTCATC.